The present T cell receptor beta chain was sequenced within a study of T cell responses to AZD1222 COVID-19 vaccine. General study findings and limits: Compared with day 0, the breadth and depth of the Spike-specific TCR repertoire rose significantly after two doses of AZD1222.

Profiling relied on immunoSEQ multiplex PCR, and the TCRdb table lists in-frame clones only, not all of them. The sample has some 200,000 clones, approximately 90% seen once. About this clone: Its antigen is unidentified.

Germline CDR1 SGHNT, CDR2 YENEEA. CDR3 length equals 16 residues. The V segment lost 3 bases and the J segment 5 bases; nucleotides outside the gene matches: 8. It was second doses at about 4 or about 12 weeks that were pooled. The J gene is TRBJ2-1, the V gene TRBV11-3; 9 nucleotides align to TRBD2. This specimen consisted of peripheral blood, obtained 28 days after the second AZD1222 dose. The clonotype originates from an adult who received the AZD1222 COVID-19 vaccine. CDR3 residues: CASSFRLAGRHNEQFF. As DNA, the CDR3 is TGTGCCAGCAGCTTTAGGCTAGCGGGACGACACAATGAGCAGTTCTTC.